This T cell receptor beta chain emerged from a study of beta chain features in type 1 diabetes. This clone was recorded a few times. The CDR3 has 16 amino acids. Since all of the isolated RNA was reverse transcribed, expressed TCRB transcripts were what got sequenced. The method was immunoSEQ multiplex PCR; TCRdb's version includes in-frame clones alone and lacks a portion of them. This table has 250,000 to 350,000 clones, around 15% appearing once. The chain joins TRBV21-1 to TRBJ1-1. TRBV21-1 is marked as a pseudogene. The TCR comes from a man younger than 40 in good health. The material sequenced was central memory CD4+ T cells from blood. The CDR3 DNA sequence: TGTGCCAGCACGACGGAACGGTATGACGGAAACACTGAAGCTTTCTTT. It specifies CASTTERYDGNTEAFF.